This is a list of T cell receptor beta chains from one sample in a study of early T cells in non-severe SARS-CoV-2 infection. MiXCR, run by TCRdb on the 5' RACE reads, gives a single entry per CDR3 protein. Found here are some 45,000 distinct CDR3 sequences, roughly 4% of them singletons; the top ten hold around 2.9%. Sequences were obtained from whole blood. The receptors come from an adult who was a healthcare worker with PCR-confirmed SARS-CoV-2 infection or an uninfected control (not recorded which). Each CDR3 is given with its conserved first and last residue. Fields, in order: V gene, clone size, D gene, J gene, CDR3 protein, CDR3 DNA. A D gene is named only where the DNA matches it firmly. Only part of the rows carry a size: once, few, many, or a class if the clone is expanded.

V gene: TRBV6-6
clone size: many
D gene: TRBD2
J gene: TRBJ2-3
CDR3 protein: CASSPRRTSAASTDTQYF
CDR3 DNA: TGTGCCAGCAGTCCTAGAAGGACTAGTGCAGCTAGCACAGATACGCAGTATTTT

V gene: TRBV21-1
clone size: many
D gene: NA
J gene: TRBJ1-4
CDR3 protein: CASSWDRHGKLFF
CDR3 DNA: TGTGCCAGCAGCTGGGACCGACACGGAAAACTGTTTTTT

V gene: TRBV20-1
clone size: many
D gene: NA
J gene: TRBJ2-3
CDR3 protein: CSARDGVGRTDTQYF
CDR3 DNA: TGCAGTGCTAGAGATGGGGTCGGGAGAACAGATACGCAGTATTTT

V gene: TRBV20-1
clone size: few
D gene: NA
J gene: TRBJ1-3
CDR3 protein: CSARDSRLSGNTIYF
CDR3 DNA: TGCAGTGCTAGAGATTCGAGGCTCTCTGGAAACACCATATATTTT

V gene: TRBV4-2
clone size: many
D gene: NA
J gene: TRBJ2-2
CDR3 protein: CASSQDGTGELFF
CDR3 DNA: TGTGCCAGCAGCCAAGATGGGACCGGGGAGCTGTTTTTT

V gene: TRBV29-1
clone size: many
D gene: NA
J gene: TRBJ1-1
CDR3 protein: CSVEKTGENTEAFF
CDR3 DNA: TGCAGCGTTGAAAAGACCGGCGAGAACACTGAAGCTTTCTTT

V gene: TRBV28
clone size: many
D gene: NA
J gene: TRBJ1-5
CDR3 protein: CASTGGRAINQPQHF
CDR3 DNA: TGTGCCAGCACAGGAGGCAGGGCGATCAATCAGCCCCAGCATTTT

V gene: TRBV20-1
clone size: many
D gene: NA
J gene: TRBJ1-1
CDR3 protein: CSAPGWVNTEAFF
CDR3 DNA: TGCAGTGCCCCAGGGTGGGTGAACACTGAAGCTTTCTTT

V gene: TRBV4-2
clone size: NA
D gene: NA
J gene: TRBJ1-1
CDR3 protein: CASSQRRGLMNTEAFF
CDR3 DNA: TGTGCCAGCAGCCAACGCCGTGGGCTGATGAACACTGAAGCTTTCTTT

V gene: TRBV20-1
clone size: many
D gene: TRBD2
J gene: TRBJ2-1
CDR3 protein: CSARALEGGGQSYNEQFF
CDR3 DNA: TGCAGTGCTAGAGCCCTCGAGGGCGGGGGGCAGTCCTACAATGAGCAGTTCTTC

V gene: TRBV18
clone size: many
D gene: TRBD2
J gene: TRBJ2-1
CDR3 protein: CASSPPGLAPNEQFF
CDR3 DNA: TGTGCCAGCTCACCCCCGGGACTAGCACCCAATGAGCAGTTCTTC

V gene: TRBV12-3/TRBV12-4
clone size: NA
D gene: NA
J gene: TRBJ2-3
CDR3 protein: CASSTGTGQLDTQYF
CDR3 DNA: TGTGCCAGCAGTACCGGGACGGGTCAGCTGGATACGCAGTATTTT

V gene: TRBV7-3
clone size: few
D gene: TRBD1
J gene: TRBJ1-6
CDR3 protein: CASSSGTANSPLDF
CDR3 DNA: TGTGCCAGCAGCTCGGGGACAGCCAATTCACCCCTCGACTTT

V gene: TRBV12-5
clone size: many
D gene: TRBD2
J gene: TRBJ2-7
CDR3 protein: CASGLRSGISYEQYF
CDR3 DNA: TGTGCTAGTGGTCTCCGTAGCGGGATCTCCTACGAGCAGTACTTC

V gene: TRBV10-3
clone size: many
D gene: NA
J gene: TRBJ1-1
CDR3 protein: CATSGGLTEAFF
CDR3 DNA: TGTGCCACCAGCGGAGGGTTGACTGAAGCTTTCTTT

V gene: TRBV11-1
clone size: few
D gene: NA
J gene: TRBJ2-4
CDR3 protein: CASSWGAGENIQYF
CDR3 DNA: TGTGCCAGCAGCTGGGGGGCTGGCGAAAACATTCAGTACTTC

V gene: TRBV20-1
clone size: NA
D gene: NA
J gene: TRBJ2-7
CDR3 protein: CSAPGVVSSYEQYF
CDR3 DNA: TGCAGTGCCCCAGGGGTCGTATCCTCCTACGAGCAGTACTTC

V gene: TRBV3-1
clone size: many
D gene: NA
J gene: TRBJ2-3
CDR3 protein: CASSPGRTDTQYF
CDR3 DNA: TGTGCCAGCAGCCCCGGGCGCACAGATACGCAGTATTTT

V gene: TRBV6-1
clone size: many
D gene: NA
J gene: TRBJ1-2
CDR3 protein: CASSVRRDGRVGYTF
CDR3 DNA: TGTGCCAGCAGTGTTCGGCGGGATGGCAGGGTTGGCTACACCTTC

V gene: TRBV10-3
clone size: few
D gene: TRBD2
J gene: TRBJ2-7
CDR3 protein: CAFKVGSGRYEQYF
CDR3 DNA: TGTGCCTTCAAAGTGGGTAGCGGGAGATACGAGCAGTACTTC

V gene: TRBV19
clone size: NA
D gene: NA
J gene: TRBJ2-7
CDR3 protein: CASSIDRGAYEQYF
CDR3 DNA: TGTGCCAGTAGTATAGATCGGGGAGCGTACGAGCAGTACTTC

V gene: TRBV6-2/TRBV6-3
clone size: many
D gene: NA
J gene: TRBJ2-7
CDR3 protein: CASSFGSEQYF
CDR3 DNA: TGTGCCAGCAGTTTCGGGTCCGAGCAGTACTTC

V gene: TRBV11-2
clone size: many
D gene: NA
J gene: TRBJ1-2
CDR3 protein: CASSPLRGVNGYTF
CDR3 DNA: TGTGCCAGCAGCCCCCTACGGGGGGTGAATGGCTACACCTTC

V gene: TRBV30
clone size: many
D gene: NA
J gene: TRBJ1-1
CDR3 protein: CAWSVGHGNTEAFF
CDR3 DNA: TGTGCCTGGAGTGTCGGACACGGGAACACTGAAGCTTTCTTT

V gene: TRBV15
clone size: many
D gene: NA
J gene: TRBJ2-1
CDR3 protein: CATSRDRPGTHSYNEQFF
CDR3 DNA: TGTGCCACCAGCAGAGATCGGCCCGGCACACACTCCTACAATGAGCAGTTCTTC

V gene: TRBV20-1
clone size: many
D gene: TRBD2
J gene: TRBJ2-7
CDR3 protein: CSARVTSGGYEQYF
CDR3 DNA: TGCAGTGCTAGAGTGACTAGCGGAGGGTACGAGCAGTACTTC

V gene: TRBV28
clone size: many
D gene: NA
J gene: TRBJ1-6
CDR3 protein: CASRRLASPLHF
CDR3 DNA: TGTGCCAGCAGACGATTAGCTTCACCCCTCCACTTT

V gene: TRBV11-2
clone size: many
D gene: NA
J gene: TRBJ1-2
CDR3 protein: CASSSLRTEHYGYTF
CDR3 DNA: TGTGCCAGCAGCTCCCTCCGGACGGAGCACTATGGCTACACCTTC

V gene: TRBV30
clone size: many
D gene: NA
J gene: TRBJ1-3
CDR3 protein: CAWRVGGLTGNTIYF
CDR3 DNA: TGTGCCTGGAGGGTGGGGGGTCTGACTGGAAACACCATATATTTT

V gene: TRBV21-1
clone size: many
D gene: NA
J gene: TRBJ1-2
CDR3 protein: CASSTWQGRSGYTF
CDR3 DNA: TGTGCCAGCAGCACCTGGCAGGGGCGTAGTGGCTACACCTTC